This T cell receptor (beta chain) derives from a study of blood T cell repertoires in COVID-19. Background on the study: Both acute and convalescent COVID-19 samples were obtained from the United States, Italy and Spain.

As processed by the authors: Amplification of reference gene primers provided the estimated nucleated cell counts. Only in-frame clones appear in the TCRdb table, and some are missing; sequencing was by immunoSEQ multiplex PCR. D and trimming were read from the DNA, whereas the V and J calls and clone size are those reported in that table. The sample holds more than 140,000 clones, around 84% seen once. The germline V and J ends were trimmed by 7 bases and 6 bases, with 16 bases remaining between them. Germline V CDR1 and CDR2: SNHLY, FYNNEI. The CDR3 covers 14 residues. This TCR was sampled from a woman aged 45-65 years in a cohort sampled during active or convalescent COVID-19. The J gene is TRBJ1-5, the V gene TRBV2; perhaps TRBD1 as D (6 bases). Sequenced input: peripheral blood. CDR3 amino acids: CASTRSGVGQPQHF. In nucleotides, the CDR3 is TGTGCCAGCACCCGATCAGGGGTTGGTCAGCCCCAGCATTTT. Supplemented by reference TRBV2 and TRBJ1-5, the full variable domain reads EPEVTQTPSHQVTQMGQEVILRCVPISNHLYFYWYRQILGQKVEFLVSFYNNEISEKSEIFDDQFSVERPDGSNFTLKIRSTKLEDSAMYFCASTRSGVGQPQHFGDGTRLSIL.